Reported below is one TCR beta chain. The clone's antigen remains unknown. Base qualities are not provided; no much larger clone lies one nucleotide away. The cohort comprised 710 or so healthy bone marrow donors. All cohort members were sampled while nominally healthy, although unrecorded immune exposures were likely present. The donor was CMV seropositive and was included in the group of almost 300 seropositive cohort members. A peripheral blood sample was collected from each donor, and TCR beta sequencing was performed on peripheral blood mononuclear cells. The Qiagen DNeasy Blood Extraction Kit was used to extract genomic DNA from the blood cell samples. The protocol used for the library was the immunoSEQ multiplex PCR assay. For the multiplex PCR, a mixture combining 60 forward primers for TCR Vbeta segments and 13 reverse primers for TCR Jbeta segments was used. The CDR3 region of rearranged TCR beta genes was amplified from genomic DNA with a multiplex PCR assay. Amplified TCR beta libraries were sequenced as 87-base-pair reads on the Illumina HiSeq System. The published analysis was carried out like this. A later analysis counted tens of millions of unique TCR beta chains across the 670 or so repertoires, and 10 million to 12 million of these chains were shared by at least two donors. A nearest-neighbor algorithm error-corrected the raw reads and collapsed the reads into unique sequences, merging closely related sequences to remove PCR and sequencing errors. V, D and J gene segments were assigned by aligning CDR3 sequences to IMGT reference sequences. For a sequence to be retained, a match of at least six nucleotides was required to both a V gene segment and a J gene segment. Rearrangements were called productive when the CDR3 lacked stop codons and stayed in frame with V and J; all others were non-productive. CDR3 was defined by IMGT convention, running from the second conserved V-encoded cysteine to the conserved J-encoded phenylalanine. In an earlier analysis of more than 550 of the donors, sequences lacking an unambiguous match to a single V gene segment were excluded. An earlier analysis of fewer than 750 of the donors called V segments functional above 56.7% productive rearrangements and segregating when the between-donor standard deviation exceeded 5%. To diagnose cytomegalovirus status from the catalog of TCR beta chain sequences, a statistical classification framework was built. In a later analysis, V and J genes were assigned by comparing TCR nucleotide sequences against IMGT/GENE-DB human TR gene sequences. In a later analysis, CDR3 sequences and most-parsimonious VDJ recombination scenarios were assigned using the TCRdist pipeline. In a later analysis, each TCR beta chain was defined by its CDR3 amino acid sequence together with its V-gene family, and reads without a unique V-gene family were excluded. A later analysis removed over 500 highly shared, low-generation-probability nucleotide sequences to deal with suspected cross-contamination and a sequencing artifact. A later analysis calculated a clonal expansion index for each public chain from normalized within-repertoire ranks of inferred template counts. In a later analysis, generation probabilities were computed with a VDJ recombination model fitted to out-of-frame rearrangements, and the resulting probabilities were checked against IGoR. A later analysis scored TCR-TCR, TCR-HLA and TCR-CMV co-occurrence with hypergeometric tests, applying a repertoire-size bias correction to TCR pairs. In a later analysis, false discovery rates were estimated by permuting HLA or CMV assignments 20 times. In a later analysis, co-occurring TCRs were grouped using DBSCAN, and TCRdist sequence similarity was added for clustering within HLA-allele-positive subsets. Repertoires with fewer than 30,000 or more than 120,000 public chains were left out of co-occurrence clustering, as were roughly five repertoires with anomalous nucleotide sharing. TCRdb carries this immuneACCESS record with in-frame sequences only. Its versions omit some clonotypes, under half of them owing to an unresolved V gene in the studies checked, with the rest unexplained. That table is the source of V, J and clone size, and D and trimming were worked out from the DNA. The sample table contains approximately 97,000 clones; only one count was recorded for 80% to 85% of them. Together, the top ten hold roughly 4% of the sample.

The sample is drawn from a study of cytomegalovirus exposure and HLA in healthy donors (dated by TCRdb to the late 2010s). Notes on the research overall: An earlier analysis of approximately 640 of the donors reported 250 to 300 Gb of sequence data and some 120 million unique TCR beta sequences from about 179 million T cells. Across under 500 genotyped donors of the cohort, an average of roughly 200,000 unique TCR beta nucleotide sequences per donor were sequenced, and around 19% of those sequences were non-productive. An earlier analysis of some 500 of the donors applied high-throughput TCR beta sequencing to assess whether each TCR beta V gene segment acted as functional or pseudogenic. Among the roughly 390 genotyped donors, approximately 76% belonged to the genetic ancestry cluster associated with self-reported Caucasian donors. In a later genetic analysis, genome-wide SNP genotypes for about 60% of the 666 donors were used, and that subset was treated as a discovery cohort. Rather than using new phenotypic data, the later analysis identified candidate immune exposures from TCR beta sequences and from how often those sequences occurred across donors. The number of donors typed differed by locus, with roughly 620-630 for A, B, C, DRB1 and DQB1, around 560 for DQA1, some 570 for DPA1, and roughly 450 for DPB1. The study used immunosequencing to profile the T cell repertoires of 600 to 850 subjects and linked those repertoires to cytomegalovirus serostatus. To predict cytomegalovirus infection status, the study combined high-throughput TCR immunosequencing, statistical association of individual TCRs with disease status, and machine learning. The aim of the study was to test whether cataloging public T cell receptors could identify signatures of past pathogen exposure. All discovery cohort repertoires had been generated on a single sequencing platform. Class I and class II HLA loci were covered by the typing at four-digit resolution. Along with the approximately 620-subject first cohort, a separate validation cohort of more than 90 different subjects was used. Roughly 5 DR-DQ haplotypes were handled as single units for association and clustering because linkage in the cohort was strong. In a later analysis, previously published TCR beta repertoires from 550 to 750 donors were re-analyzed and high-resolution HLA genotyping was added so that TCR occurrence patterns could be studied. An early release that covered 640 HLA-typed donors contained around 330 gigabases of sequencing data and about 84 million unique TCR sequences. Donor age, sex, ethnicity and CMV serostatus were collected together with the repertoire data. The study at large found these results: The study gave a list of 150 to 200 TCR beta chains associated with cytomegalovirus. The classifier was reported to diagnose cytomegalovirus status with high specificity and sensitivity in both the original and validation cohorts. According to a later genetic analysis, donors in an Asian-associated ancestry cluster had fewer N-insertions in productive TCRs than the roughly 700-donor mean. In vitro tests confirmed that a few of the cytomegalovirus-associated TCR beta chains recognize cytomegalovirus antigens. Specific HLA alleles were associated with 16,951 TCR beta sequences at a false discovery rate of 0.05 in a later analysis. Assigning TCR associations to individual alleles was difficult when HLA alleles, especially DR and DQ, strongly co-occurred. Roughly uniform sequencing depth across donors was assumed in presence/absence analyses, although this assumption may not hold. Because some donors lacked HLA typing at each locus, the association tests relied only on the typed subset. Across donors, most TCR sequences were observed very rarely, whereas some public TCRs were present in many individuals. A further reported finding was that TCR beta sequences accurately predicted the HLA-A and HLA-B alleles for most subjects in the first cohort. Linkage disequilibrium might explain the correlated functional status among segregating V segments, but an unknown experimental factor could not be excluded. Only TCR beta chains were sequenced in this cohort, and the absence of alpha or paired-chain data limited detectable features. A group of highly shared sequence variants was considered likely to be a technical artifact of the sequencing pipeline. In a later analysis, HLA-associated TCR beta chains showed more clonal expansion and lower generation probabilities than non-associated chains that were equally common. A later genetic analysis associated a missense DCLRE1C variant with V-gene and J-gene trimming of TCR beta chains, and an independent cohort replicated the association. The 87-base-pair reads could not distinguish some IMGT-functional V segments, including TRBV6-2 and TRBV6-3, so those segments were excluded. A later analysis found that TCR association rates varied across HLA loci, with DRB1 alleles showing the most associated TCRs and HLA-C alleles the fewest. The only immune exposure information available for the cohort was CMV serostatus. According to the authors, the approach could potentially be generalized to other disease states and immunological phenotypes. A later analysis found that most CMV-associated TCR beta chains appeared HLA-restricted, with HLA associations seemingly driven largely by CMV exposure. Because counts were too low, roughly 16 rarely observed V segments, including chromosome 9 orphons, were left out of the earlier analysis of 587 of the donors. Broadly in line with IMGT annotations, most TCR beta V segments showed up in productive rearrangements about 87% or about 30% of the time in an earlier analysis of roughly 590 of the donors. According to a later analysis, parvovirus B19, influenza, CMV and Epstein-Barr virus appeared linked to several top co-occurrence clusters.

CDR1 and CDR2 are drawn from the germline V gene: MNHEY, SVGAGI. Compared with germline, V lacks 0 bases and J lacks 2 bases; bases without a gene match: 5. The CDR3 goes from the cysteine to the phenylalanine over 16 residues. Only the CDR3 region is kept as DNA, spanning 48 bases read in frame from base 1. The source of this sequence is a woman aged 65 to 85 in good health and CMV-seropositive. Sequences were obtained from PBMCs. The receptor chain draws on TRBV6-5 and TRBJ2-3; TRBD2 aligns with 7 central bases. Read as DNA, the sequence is TGTGCCAGCAGTTACTCTGGAGCGGGGATCACAGATACGCAGTATTTT. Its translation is CASSYSGAGITDTQYF.